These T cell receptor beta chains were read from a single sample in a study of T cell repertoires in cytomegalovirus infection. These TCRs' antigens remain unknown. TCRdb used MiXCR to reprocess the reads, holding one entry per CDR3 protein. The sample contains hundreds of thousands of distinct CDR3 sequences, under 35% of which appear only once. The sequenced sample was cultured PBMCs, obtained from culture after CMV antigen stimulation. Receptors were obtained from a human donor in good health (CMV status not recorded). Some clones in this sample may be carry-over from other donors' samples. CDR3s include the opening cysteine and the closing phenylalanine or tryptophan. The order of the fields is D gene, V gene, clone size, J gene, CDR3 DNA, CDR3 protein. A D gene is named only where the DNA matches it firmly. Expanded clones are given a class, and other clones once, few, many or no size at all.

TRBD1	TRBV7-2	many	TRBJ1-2	TGTGCCAGCACCGGGACAGGGGCCAATTATGGCTACACCTTC	CASTGTGANYGYTF
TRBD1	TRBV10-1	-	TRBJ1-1	TGCGCCAGCAGTGAGGGACAGGCGGCTGAAGCTTTCTTT	CASSEGQAAEAFF
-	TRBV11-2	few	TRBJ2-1	TGTGCCAGCAGCTTAGATCAAGGGGACTCGGCCTACAATGAGCAGTTCTTC	CASSLDQGDSAYNEQFF
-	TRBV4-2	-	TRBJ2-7	TGTGCCAGCAGCCTGGGTGGACGGGAGTCATACGAGCAGTACTTC	CASSLGGRESYEQYF
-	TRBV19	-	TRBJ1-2	TGTGCCAGTAGTGGCTCCGGGAGACGCTATGGCTACACCTTC	CASSGSGRRYGYTF
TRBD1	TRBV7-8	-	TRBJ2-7	TGTGCCAGCAGCCCCAGGGACAGGGTCTACGAGCAGTACTTC	CASSPRDRVYEQYF
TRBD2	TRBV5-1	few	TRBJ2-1	TGCGCCAGCAGCTTGGCGGCGGGAGGAGCGGACGAGCAGTTCTTC	CASSLAAGGADEQFF
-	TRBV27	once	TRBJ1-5	TGTGCCAGCGGACATAATCAGCCCCAGCATTTT	CASGHNQPQHF
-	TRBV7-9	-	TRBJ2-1	TGTGCCAGCAGCGTCACGCCGGGACAATCTAACAATGAGCAGTTCTTC	CASSVTPGQSNNEQFF
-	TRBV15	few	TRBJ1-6	TGTGCCACCAGCAGAGAAGGAATGGGAAATTCACCCCTCCACTTT	CATSREGMGNSPLHF
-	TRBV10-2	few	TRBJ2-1	TGCGCCAGTTCCCGGGACAACTACAATGAGCAGTTCTTC	CASSRDNYNEQFF
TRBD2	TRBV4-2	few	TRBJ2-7	TGTGCCAGCAGCCAATTGAGCGGGGGAGAGTCCTACGAGCAGTACTTC	CASSQLSGGESYEQYF
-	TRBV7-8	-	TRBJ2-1	TGTGCCAGCAGCTTTACTAGTTCTGGGAACAATGAGCAGTTCTTC	CASSFTSSGNNEQFF
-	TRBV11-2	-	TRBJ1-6	TGTGCCAGCAGCTCCCCGAAGGGACCCAGCTCCTATAATTCACCCCTCCACTTT	CASSSPKGPSSYNSPLHF
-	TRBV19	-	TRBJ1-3	TGTGCCAGTAGTGCGACCGGGACAAGCTCTGGAAACACCATATATTTT	CASSATGTSSGNTIYF
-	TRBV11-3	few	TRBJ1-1	TGTGCCAGCAGCTTAGACCAGGGAGATGAAGCTTTCTTT	CASSLDQGDEAFF
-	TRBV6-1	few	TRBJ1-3	TGTGCCAGCAGTGACCCGGGACGGCTTGGCTCTGGAAACACCATATATTTT	CASSDPGRLGSGNTIYF
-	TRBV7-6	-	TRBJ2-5	TGTGCCAGCAGCTTAGAGATAGTGAAAGAGACCCAGTACTTC	CASSLEIVKETQYF
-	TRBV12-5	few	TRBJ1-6	TGTGCTAGTGGTTTGGGCAGCTCCTATAATTCACCCCTCCACTTT	CASGLGSSYNSPLHF
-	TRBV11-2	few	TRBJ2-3	TGTGCCAGCAGATATTACGGCGGGACCTCAGATACGCAGTATTTT	CASRYYGGTSDTQYF
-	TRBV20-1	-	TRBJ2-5	TGCAGTCCCCAAGGGGGGGAAGAGACCCAGTACTTC	CSPQGGEETQYF
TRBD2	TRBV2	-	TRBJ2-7	TGTGCCAGCACCCTCGAGCGGGGGGCCTACGAGCAGTACTTC	CASTLERGAYEQYF
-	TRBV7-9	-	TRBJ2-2	TGTGCCAGCAGCTTTCCGGGACGGGGCCCCGGGGAGCTGTTTTTT	CASSFPGRGPGELFF
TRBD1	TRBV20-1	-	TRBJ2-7	TGCAGTGCTAGAGATCGGACAGGGGGAATTTTTCACGAGCAGTACTTC	CSARDRTGGIFHEQYF
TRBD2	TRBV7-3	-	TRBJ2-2	TGTGCCAGCAGCCCCCCCCCTAGCGGGAAAAACACCGGGGAGCTGTTTTTT	CASSPPPSGKNTGELFF
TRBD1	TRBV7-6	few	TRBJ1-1	TGTGCCAGCAGCGACAGGGATAACACTGAAGCTTTCTTT	CASSDRDNTEAFF
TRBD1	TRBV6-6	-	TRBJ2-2	TGTGCCAGCAGGCCACAGGGGATCGACACCGGGGAGCTGTTTTTT	CASRPQGIDTGELFF
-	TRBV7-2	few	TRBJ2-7	TGTGCCAGCAGCCCTCCCCTACTAGAGTACGAGCAGTACTTC	CASSPPLLEYEQYF
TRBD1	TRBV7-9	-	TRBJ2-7	TGTGCCAGCAGCTGGGGACAGGGCTCACCCGAGCAGTACTTC	CASSWGQGSPEQYF
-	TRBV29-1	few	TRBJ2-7	TGCAGCGTTGAGGGGACGGCAACCACCTACGAGCAGTACTTC	CSVEGTATTYEQYF
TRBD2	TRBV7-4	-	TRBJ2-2	TGTGCCAGCAGATTACTAGCGGGAGAGACCGGGGAGCTGTTTTTT	CASRLLAGETGELFF
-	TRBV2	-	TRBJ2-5	TGTGCCAGCAGTGCCCAGGGCGGAATAGAGACCCAGTACTTC	CASSAQGGIETQYF
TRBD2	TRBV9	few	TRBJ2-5	TGTGCCAGCAGCGGGCCGGGACGGGGGGGACAAGAGACCCAGTACTTC	CASSGPGRGGQETQYF
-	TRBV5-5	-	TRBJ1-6	TGTGCCAGCAGCTTGGACGTAACAAGCTCCTATAATTCACCCCTCCACTTT	CASSLDVTSSYNSPLHF
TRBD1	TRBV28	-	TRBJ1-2	TGTGCCAGCAGACCCTTGGACAGGGGGTATGGCTACACCTTC	CASRPLDRGYGYTF
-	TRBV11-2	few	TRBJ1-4	TGTGCCAGCACCCTCATTCAGGGCCCCCCGGAAAAACTGTTTTTT	CASTLIQGPPEKLFF
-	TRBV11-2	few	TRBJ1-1	TGTGCCAGCATCCCTTGGAGAGGGCCCGCTACCGAAGCTTTCTTT	CASIPWRGPATEAFF
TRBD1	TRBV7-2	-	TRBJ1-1	TGTGCCAGCAGCTTAGTCCCTCCTAACAGGGGGGGGCCCTACACTGAAGCTTTCTTT	CASSLVPPNRGGPYTEAFF
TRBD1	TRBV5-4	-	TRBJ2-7	TGTGCCAGCAGCCTCGGGACAGGGCGCAACGAGCAGTACTTC	CASSLGTGRNEQYF
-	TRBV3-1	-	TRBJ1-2	TGTGCCAGCAGCAAAGGTCCGGGACGGAACTATGGCTACACCTTC	CASSKGPGRNYGYTF
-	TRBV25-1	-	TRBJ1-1	TGTGCCAGCAGTGAATTCGGGGCGGTGGCTGAAGCTTTCTTT	CASSEFGAVAEAFF
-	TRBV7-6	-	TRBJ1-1	TGTGCCAGCAGCCTTGGACACCCGAACACTGAAGCTTTCTTT	CASSLGHPNTEAFF
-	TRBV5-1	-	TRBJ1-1	TGCGCCAGCCGTACAGCGGGCATCCACGAAGCTTTCTTT	CASRTAGIHEAFF
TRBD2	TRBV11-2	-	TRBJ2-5	TGTGCCAGCAGCTTAGCCGGGGGGTCAGAGACCCAGTACTTC	CASSLAGGSETQYF
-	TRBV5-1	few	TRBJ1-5	TGCGCCAGGAGTAGACCTCTCCAGTGTAATCAGCCCCAGCATTTT	CARSRPLQCNQPQHF
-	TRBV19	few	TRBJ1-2	TGTGCCAGTAGTCAGTATGGCTACACCTTC	CASSQYGYTF
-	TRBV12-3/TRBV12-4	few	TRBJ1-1	TGTGCCAGCACTTGGGACGGCACGGACACTGAAGCTTTCTTT	CASTWDGTDTEAFF
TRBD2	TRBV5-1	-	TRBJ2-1	TGCGCCAGCAGCTTGGACCTAGCGGCTAAGGGTGAGCAGTTCTTC	CASSLDLAAKGEQFF